This T cell receptor (beta chain) was obtained from a study of OX40 agonist ivuxolimab in advanced cancers. Overall study context: A male proportion of about 80% was recorded, with mean age about 54 years and range about 20 to 90.

Measured with immunoSEQ multiplex PCR; TCRdb has only the in-frame clones, and not every one. Among tens of thousands of clones listed, 91% were seen once. Germline V CDR1 and CDR2: LNHDA, SQIVND (reference sequence). The junction had 3 bases not matched to a gene; V was cut back by 1 base and J by 7 bases. CDR3 length: 15 amino acids. As regards this clone: Its antigen is still unknown.

Study-level findings and limits: Also showing low normalized T-cell clonal expansion were some of the nonresponders. Clonal expansion was seen in CD4+ and CD8+ blood T cells by week 6 at 0.1 to 3.0 mg/kg.

This specimen was CD4+ or CD8+ T cells sorted from blood, taken in a trial of the OX40 agonist ivuxolimab. The clonotype originates from an adult with an advanced solid tumor such as melanoma, head and neck, liver or kidney cancer. The chain carries TRBV19 and TRBJ2-1, with 11 bases identical to TRBD2. CDR3: CASSIVSGRGNEQFF. Here the CDR3 DNA reads TGTGCCAGTAGTATAGTTAGCGGGAGGGGAAATGAGCAGTTCTTC.